This section outlines one T cell receptor (beta chain) sequence together with its context. Its cognate antigen is unknown. This sample is part of a study of T cell repertoires in aging, cancer and after chemotherapy. General study results and limits: In cancer patients, declining TCR diversity with age involved lost richness and lost evenness. Rebound thymic output was suggested by rising median generation probability during chemotherapy in each cancer cohort.

Peripheral blood genomic DNA, not sorted cells or RNA, was the template. A mixed TRB-A/B primer pool amplified rearranged TRB by multiplex touch-down PCR. Each CDR3 protein is one row after TCRdb ran MiXCR on the multiplex PCR reads. The sample carries thousands of distinct CDR3 sequences, around 50% recorded once. The V end was cut by 1 base, the J end by 4 bases, with 7 bases between. The CDR3 is made up of 13 amino acids. The chain is built from TRBV12-3 or TRBV12-4 and TRBJ1-2, with D tentatively TRBD1 (6 bases). This clonotype originated in a human donor with a solid tumor. Material for sequencing was blood. The CDR3 region has the DNA TGTGCCAGCAGTTTAGGACAGGTCTATGGCTACACCTTC. Protein sequence: CASSLGQVYGYTF.